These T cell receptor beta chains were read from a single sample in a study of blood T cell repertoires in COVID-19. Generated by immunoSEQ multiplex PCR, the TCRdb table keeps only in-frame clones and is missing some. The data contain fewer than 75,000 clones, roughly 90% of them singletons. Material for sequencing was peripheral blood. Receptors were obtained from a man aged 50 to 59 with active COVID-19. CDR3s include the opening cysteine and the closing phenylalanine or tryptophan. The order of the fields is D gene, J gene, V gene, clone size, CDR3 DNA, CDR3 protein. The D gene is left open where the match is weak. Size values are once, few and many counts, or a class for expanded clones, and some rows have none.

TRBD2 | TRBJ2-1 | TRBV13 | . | TGTGCCAGCAGCCCACAGAGCGGGAGGGCCGGAAATGAGCAGTTCTTC | CASSPQSGRAGNEQFF
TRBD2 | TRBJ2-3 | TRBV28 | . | TGTGCCAGCAGTCCATCCTCCGGGACTAGCGGGAGTCCCACAGATACGCAGTATTTT | CASSPSSGTSGSPTDTQYF
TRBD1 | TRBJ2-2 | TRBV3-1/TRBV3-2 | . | TGTGCCAGCAGAAGGACAGGGACCGGGGAGCTGTTTTTT | CASRRTGTGELFF
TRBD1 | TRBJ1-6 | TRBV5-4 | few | TGTGCCAGCAGCTGGGACAGCTATAATTCACCCCTCCACTTT | CASSWDSYNSPLHF
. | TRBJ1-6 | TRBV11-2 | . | TGTGCCAGCAGCTCCGGAGGGGCCGGTAGGGAATTCACCCTCCACTTT | CASSSGGAGREFTLHF
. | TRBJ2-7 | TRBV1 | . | TGCACCAGCAGCCAAGAAACCCAGGCGGGAGTGATCTACGAGCAGTACTTC | CTSSQETQAGVIYEQYF
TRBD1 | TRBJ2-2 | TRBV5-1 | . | TGCGCCAGCAGCCCCGGGACAGGGGCCTTCACCGGGGAGCTGTTTTTT | CASSPGTGAFTGELFF
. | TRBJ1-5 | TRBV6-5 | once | TGTGCCAGCAGTTACTCGAGGGGGTATCAGCCCCAGCATTTT | CASSYSRGYQPQHF
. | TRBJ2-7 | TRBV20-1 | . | TGCAGTGCTAGTGTAAGAGGGGGTTTTCGGACCTACGAGCAGTACTTC | CSASVRGGFRTYEQYF
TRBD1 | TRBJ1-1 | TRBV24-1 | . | TGTGCCACCAGTGATTCCGGGGGGGCAGGGGGACGGAACACTGAAGCTTTCTTT | CATSDSGGAGGRNTEAFF
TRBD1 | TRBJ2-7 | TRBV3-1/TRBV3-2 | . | TGTGCCAGCAGCCAGGGGACAGGGCGATCCTACGAGCAGTACTTC | CASSQGTGRSYEQYF
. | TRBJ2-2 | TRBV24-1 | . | TGTGCCACCAGTGATCCTCCGAGTGGGGGGACCGGGGAGCTGTTTTTT | CATSDPPSGGTGELFF
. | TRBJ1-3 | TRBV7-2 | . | TGTGCCAGCACCCCGGACATCTCTGGAAACACCATATATTTT | CASTPDISGNTIYF
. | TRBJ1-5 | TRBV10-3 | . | TGTGCCATCAGTGATTGGGGGGGCGGGGGCAATCAGCCCCAGCATTTT | CAISDWGGGGNQPQHF
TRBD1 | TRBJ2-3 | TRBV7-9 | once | TGTGCCAGCAGCTTCTCGACAGGGTTCACAGATACGCAGTATTTT | CASSFSTGFTDTQYF
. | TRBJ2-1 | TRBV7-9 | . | TGTGCCAGCAATCTGGACAGGGAGGGGAATGAGCAGTTCTTC | CASNLDREGNEQFF
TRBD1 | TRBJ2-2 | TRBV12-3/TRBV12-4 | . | TGTGCCAGCGATGAGGGGGCGGCCGGGGAGCTGTTTTTT | CASDEGAAGELFF
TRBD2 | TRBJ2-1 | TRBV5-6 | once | TGTGCCAGCAGCTTGACGGGGGGGCCCTCGGATGAGCAGTTCTTC | CASSLTGGPSDEQFF
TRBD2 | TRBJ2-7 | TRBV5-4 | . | TGTGCCAGCAGCTTGGATCGGGGGGCCTACGAGCAGTACTTC | CASSLDRGAYEQYF
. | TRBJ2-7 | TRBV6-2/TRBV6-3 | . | TGTGCCAGCAGTCGAGGAGGGAACTACGAGCAGTACTTC | CASSRGGNYEQYF
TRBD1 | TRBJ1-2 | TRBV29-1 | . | TGCAGCGTAGTACAGGGGGACTATGGCTACACCTTC | CSVVQGDYGYTF
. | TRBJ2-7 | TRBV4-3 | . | TGCGCCAGCAGTCAAGACAGCTCCTACGAGCAGTACTTC | CASSQDSSYEQYF
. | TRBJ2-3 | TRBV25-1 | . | TGTGCCAGCAGTCCGGACAAAGATAGCACAGATACGCAGTATTTT | CASSPDKDSTDTQYF
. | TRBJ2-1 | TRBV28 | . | TGTGCCAGCAGTTTATACGTGAGCTCCTACAATGAGCAGTTCTTC | CASSLYVSSYNEQFF
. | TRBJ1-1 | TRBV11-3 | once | TGTGCCAGCAGCCGGAACAGGGCGGGGGCTGAAGCTTTCTTT | CASSRNRAGAEAFF
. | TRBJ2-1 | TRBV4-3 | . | TGCGCCAGCAGCCAAGGGGCAGCCGGATCCTACAATGAGCAGTTCTTC | CASSQGAAGSYNEQFF
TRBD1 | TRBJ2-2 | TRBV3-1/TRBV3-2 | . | TGTGCCAGCAGAACTGTTTGGGGACAGACGAACACCGGGGAGCTGTTTTTT | CASRTVWGQTNTGELFF
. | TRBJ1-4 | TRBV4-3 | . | TGCGCCAGCAGCCAAAGCTCTGCCTTAACTAATGAAAAACTGTTTTTT | CASSQSSALTNEKLFF
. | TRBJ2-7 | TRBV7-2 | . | TGTGCCAGCAGCTTACGGCGGGGTTACGAGCAGTACTTC | CASSLRRGYEQYF
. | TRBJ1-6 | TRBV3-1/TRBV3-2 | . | TGTGCCAGCAGCACAGAAGGGCGGGATAATTCACCCCTCCACTTT | CASSTEGRDNSPLHF
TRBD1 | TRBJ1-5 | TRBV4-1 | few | TGCGCCAGCAGCCATACCGACGGGACAGGGGGCCACTTAAATCAGCCCCAGCATTTT | CASSHTDGTGGHLNQPQHF
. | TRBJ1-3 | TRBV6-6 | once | TGTGCCAGCAGTCTTCGAGGGGACATATCTGGAAACACCATATATTTT | CASSLRGDISGNTIYF
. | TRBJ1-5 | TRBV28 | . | TGTGCCAGCAGTTTTTTACAGAACAATCAGCCCCAGCATTTT | CASSFLQNNQPQHF
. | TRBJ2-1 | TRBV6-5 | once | TGTGCCAGCAGACAGTACAATATAGCGGACAATGAGCAGTTCTTC | CASRQYNIADNEQFF
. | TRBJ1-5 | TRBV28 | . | TGTGCCAGCAGCCCAGGGAAAGGACCCTCTAATCAGCCCCAGCATTTT | CASSPGKGPSNQPQHF
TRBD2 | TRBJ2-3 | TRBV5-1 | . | TGCGCCAGCAGCCTGGGACGAGGACTAGCGGGCACAGATACGCAGTATTTT | CASSLGRGLAGTDTQYF
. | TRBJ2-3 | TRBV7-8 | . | TGTGCCAGCAGACCCAATGTAGAGAGGCACGCAGATACGCAGTATTTT | CASRPNVERHADTQYF
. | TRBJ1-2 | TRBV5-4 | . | TGTGCCAGCAGCCAAGGACAGCTAAACTATGGCTACACCTTC | CASSQGQLNYGYTF
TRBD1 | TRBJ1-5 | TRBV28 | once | TGTGCCAGCAGTGTTACAGGGGGCAATAGAATCAATCAGCCCCAGCATTTT | CASSVTGGNRINQPQHF
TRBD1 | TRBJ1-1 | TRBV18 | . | TGTGCCAGCTCACCGGACAGGGGGCGGACTGAAGCTTTCTTT | CASSPDRGRTEAFF
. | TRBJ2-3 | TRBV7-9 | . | TGTGCCAGCAGCTTATTATCCTTAGCGGAACTCACAGATACGCAGTATTTT | CASSLLSLAELTDTQYF
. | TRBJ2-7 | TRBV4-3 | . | TGCGCCAGCAGCGTTGGGACAAATCCTTACGAGCAGTACTTC | CASSVGTNPYEQYF
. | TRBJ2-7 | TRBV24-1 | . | TGTGCCACCAGTGATGGAGGGTCATACGAGCAGTACTTC | CATSDGGSYEQYF
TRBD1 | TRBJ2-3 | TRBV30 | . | TGTGCCTGGAGCAGAGACAGGGGAGTGGATACGCAGTATTTT | CAWSRDRGVDTQYF
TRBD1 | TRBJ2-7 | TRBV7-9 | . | TGTGCCAGCAGCTCGGGACAGGGGGCGTCCTACGAGCAGTACTTC | CASSSGQGASYEQYF
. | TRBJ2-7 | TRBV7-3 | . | TGTGCCAGCAGCTTAATTGACGGAGACGAGCAGTACTTC | CASSLIDGDEQYF
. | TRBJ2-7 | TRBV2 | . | TGTGCCAGCTTGGGACTCATTACCTACGAGCAGTACTTC | CASLGLITYEQYF
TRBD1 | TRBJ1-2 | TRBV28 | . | TGCGCCACTTCTAAGGGGGCCTATGGCTACACCTTC | CATSKGAYGYTF
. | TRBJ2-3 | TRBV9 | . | TGTGCCAGCAGCGTATCGGGTGTCTTGGGCACAGATACGCAGTATTTT | CASSVSGVLGTDTQYF
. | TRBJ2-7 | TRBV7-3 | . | TGTGCCAGCAGCTCGGGACTTGGCTACGAGCAGTACTTC | CASSSGLGYEQYF
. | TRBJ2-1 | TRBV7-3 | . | TGTGCCAGCAGCTTAAGTCTGTCCTTATCCTACAATGAGCAGTTCTTC | CASSLSLSLSYNEQFF
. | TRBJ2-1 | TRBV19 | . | TGTGCCAGTAGTCCGGGTCTTTCGGCTAACAATGAGCAGTTCTTC | CASSPGLSANNEQFF
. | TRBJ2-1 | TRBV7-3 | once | TGTGCCAGCAGCCCGTACCGAACCATGGGGGGTGAGGACAATGAGCAGTTCTTC | CASSPYRTMGGEDNEQFF
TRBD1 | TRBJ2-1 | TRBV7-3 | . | TGTGCCAGCAGCTCGACAGGGTACAATGAGCAGTTCTTC | CASSSTGYNEQFF
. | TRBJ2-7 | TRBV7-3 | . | TGTGCCAGCAGCTTAAGTCCAGGGTCGTACGAGCAGTACTTC | CASSLSPGSYEQYF